These T cell receptor beta chains were read from a single sample in a study of blood T cell repertoires in COVID-19. Assay: immunoSEQ multiplex PCR; the TCRdb copy retains only in-frame clones and omits some. Of tens of thousands of clones in the sample, around 96% were seen once. The sample consisted of peripheral blood. These receptors were taken from a human donor with active COVID-19. The donor label of this sample is uncertain. Each CDR3 is given with its conserved first and last residue.

J: TRBJ2-2; V: TRBV5-1; CDR3: CASSLYAADTGELFF
J: TRBJ2-5; V: TRBV4-1; CDR3: CASSQEGHGGETQYF
J: TRBJ1-6; V: TRBV15; CDR3: CATSRDDGEGSPLHF
J: TRBJ2-7; V: TRBV11-2; CDR3: CASSLGGRGAEQYF
J: TRBJ1-5; V: TRBV25-1; CDR3: CASSERREDHSNQPQHF
J: TRBJ1-6; V: TRBV19; CDR3: CASSSIDRGGNSPLHF
J: TRBJ2-7; V: TRBV27; CDR3: CASSQRSGSAVYEQYF
J: TRBJ2-7; V: TRBV2; CDR3: CASNSGGMSEQYF
J: TRBJ2-7; V: TRBV27; CDR3: CASSSKAGSSKGVVYEQYF
J: TRBJ2-1; V: TRBV2; CDR3: CASSEGQVAYNEQFF
J: TRBJ2-7; V: TRBV13; CDR3: CASSLMGQGRGYEQYF
J: TRBJ1-3; V: TRBV6-1; CDR3: CASSEGTRGSGNTIYF
J: TRBJ2-3; V: TRBV5-1; CDR3: CASSQPSEVNTQYF
J: TRBJ2-7; V: TRBV6-5; CDR3: CASRRTRDRGNEQYF
J: TRBJ2-3; V: TRBV24-1; CDR3: CATRGGPGTGFSTDTQYF
J: TRBJ2-5; V: TRBV19; CDR3: CASSIVNPRGRETQYF
J: TRBJ2-1; V: TRBV4-3; CDR3: CASSLGRAGYNEQFF
J: TRBJ2-1; V: TRBV5-6; CDR3: CASSSGLQEQFF
J: TRBJ2-1; V: TRBV10-1; CDR3: CASSEKLAGSGEQFF
J: TRBJ1-5; V: TRBV6-1; CDR3: CASSEGQGGNQPQHF
J: TRBJ1-1; V: TRBV4-1; CDR3: CASSQDLGRGGRAFF
J: TRBJ1-3; V: TRBV19; CDR3: CASREGKSSGNTIYF
J: TRBJ2-1; V: TRBV13; CDR3: CASSVDNQGYNEQFF
J: TRBJ2-7; V: TRBV14; CDR3: CASRPGQGGYEQYF
J: TRBJ2-7; V: TRBV20-1; CDR3: CSASPGTSAYEQYF
J: TRBJ2-3; V: TRBV7-7; CDR3: CASSSGTSGSTDTQYF
J: TRBJ2-2; V: TRBV6-5; CDR3: CASGSGIKTTGELFF
J: TRBJ1-2; V: TRBV6-1; CDR3: CASSEAGLGQYGYTF
J: TRBJ2-5; V: TRBV24-1; CDR3: CATSDPTGGAETQYF
J: TRBJ1-2; V: TRBV18; CDR3: CASSSYRTGQNYGYTF
J: TRBJ1-2; V: TRBV4-2; CDR3: CASSPDGNRVYGYTF
J: TRBJ1-1; V: TRBV27; CDR3: CASSLTGMGNTEAFF
J: TRBJ2-3; V: TRBV7-7; CDR3: CASSLSVQGTDTQYF
J: TRBJ2-3; V: TRBV2; CDR3: CASSRASGTDTQYF
J: TRBJ2-2; V: TRBV7-2; CDR3: CASSRTGPNTGELFF
J: TRBJ2-1; V: TRBV7-2; CDR3: CASSLVGGRDNEQFF
J: TRBJ2-7; V: TRBV5-4; CDR3: CASSSLAGGIYEQYF
J: TRBJ2-1; V: TRBV7-2; CDR3: CASSSSQGGSYNEQFF
J: TRBJ2-1; V: TRBV3-1/TRBV3-2; CDR3: CASSQSGLGTWLFF
J: TRBJ2-7; V: TRBV2; CDR3: CASSATTLAAGNEQYF
J: TRBJ2-3; V: TRBV7-9; CDR3: CASSFGSGWSDTQYF
J: TRBJ2-7; V: TRBV11-3; CDR3: CASSLRRSRDRNYEQYF
J: TRBJ2-1; V: TRBV6-2/TRBV6-3; CDR3: CASSYDSSYNEQFF
J: TRBJ2-7; V: TRBV2; CDR3: CASSERTALNSYEQYF
J: TRBJ2-1; V: TRBV12-5; CDR3: CASGLTPVRNEQFF
J: TRBJ1-4; V: TRBV6-5; CDR3: CASSQDIREKLFF
J: TRBJ2-1; V: TRBV6-5; CDR3: CASRRGQSDEQFF
J: TRBJ1-3; V: TRBV7-2; CDR3: CASSLSGRDSGNTIYF
J: TRBJ1-2; V: TRBV3-1/TRBV3-2; CDR3: CASSQDLVGGSYGYTF
J: TRBJ1-4; V: TRBV2; CDR3: CASSETGHLVEKLFF
J: TRBJ2-7; V: TRBV28; CDR3: CASSYGRANGEQYF
J: TRBJ2-7; V: TRBV7-8; CDR3: CASSPDPGRSYEQYF
J: TRBJ1-3; V: TRBV29-1; CDR3: CSVNLSGNTIYF
J: TRBJ2-7; V: TRBV10-3; CDR3: CAISSTGGDSYEQYF
J: TRBJ1-2; V: TRBV3-1/TRBV3-2; CDR3: CASSQGQGAVGYTF